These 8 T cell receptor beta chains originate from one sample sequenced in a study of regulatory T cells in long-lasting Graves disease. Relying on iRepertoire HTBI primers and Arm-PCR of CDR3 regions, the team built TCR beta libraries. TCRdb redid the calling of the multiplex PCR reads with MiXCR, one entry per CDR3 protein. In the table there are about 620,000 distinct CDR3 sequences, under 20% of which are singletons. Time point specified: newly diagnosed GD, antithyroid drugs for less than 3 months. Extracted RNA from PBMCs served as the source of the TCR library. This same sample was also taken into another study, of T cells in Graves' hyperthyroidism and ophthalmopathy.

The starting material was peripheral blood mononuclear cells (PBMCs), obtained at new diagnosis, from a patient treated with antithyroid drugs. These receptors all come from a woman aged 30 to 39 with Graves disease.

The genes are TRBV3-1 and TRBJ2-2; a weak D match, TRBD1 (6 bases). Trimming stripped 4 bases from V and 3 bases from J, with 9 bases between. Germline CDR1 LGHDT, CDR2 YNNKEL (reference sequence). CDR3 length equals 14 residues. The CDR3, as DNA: TGTGCCAGCAGCCGAAGGACAGACACCGGGGAGCTGTTTTTT. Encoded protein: CASSRRTDTGELFF.

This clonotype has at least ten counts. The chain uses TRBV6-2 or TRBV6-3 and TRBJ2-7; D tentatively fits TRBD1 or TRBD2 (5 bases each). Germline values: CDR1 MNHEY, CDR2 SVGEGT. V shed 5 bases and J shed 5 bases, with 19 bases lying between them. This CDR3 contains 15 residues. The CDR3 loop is CASSEGSILRDEQYF. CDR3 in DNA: TGTGCCAGCAGTGAGGGGAGCATACTGCGGGACGAGCAGTACTTC.

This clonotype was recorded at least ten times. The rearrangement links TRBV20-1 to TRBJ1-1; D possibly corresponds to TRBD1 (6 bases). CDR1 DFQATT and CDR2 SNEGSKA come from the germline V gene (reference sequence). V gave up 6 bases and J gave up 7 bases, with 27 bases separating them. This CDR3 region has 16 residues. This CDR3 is CSAVNRERGFGGEAFF. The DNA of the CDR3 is TGCAGTGCCGTCAACAGGGAACGGGGCTTTGGGGGTGAAGCTTTCTTT.

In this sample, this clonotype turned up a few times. The CDR3 bases are TGTGCCAGCAGTTTCCTAGCGGGGTCGAGGGCCGGGGAGCTGTTTTTT. Residues: CASSFLAGSRAGELFF. V and J are TRBV27 and TRBJ2-2, with 9 bases identical to TRBD2. CDR1 MNHEY and CDR2 SMNVEV come from the germline V gene (reference sequence). There are 16 residues in the CDR3. The V and J ends lost 3 bases and 6 bases, in that order; junction bases with no gene match: 8.

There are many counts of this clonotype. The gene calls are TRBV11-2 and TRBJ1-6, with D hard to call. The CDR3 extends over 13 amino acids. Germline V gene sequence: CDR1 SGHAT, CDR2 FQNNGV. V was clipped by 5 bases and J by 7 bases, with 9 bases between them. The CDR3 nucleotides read TGTGCCAGCAGCCAGATAAGGAATTCACCCCTCCACTTT. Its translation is CASSQIRNSPLHF.

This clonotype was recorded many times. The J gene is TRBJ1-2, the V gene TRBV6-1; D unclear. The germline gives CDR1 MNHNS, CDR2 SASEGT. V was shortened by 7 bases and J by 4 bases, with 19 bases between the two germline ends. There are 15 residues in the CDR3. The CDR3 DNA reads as TGTGCCAGCAACCCTCAGAGGAGGCTAGGCTATGGCTACACCTTC. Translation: CASNPQRRLGYGYTF.

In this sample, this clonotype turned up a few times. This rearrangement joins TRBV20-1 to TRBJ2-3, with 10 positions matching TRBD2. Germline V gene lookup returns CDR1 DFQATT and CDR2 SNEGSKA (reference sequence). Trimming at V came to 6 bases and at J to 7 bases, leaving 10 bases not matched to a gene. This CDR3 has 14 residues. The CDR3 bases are TGCAGTGCCGCCATAGCGGGAGGCATAAATACGCAGTATTTT. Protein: CSAAIAGGINTQYF.

The CDR3 coding sequence is TGTGCCAGCAGCCAAGGACGAGACCGGGAGCAGTACTTC. It translates to CASSQGRDREQYF. The J gene is TRBJ2-7, the V gene TRBV14; no reliable D call. Germline V gives CDR1 SGHDN, CDR2 FVKESK. The CDR3 is made up of 13 amino acids. V gave up 1 base and J gave up 7 bases, with 11 bases separating them.